The entry below describes one TCR beta chain. Healthy people donating bone marrow made up the donors. The data belong to a study of cytomegalovirus exposure and HLA in healthy donors. About the study: HLA-typed donors were the source of 83 million or so unique TCRs, which an early data release held.

The germline gives CDR1 SQVTM, CDR2 ANQGSEA. V was trimmed by 4 bases and J by 0 bases, leaving 3 bases between them. The CDR3 totals 12 residues. This PCR relied on a set of 60 Vbeta primers and 13 Jbeta primers. In the original processing: Unique TCR beta chains totaled roughly 80 million in a later count, with around 10 million of them shared. Only in-frame clones appear in the TCRdb table, and some are missing; sequencing was by immunoSEQ multiplex PCR. V, J and clone size were drawn from that table, and D and trimming were deduced from the DNA. The profile shows roughly 120,000 clones, roughly 8.3% of them singletons.

Sequenced sample: PBMCs. The chain uses TRBV29-1 and TRBJ1-4, with D unclear. The receptor comes from a man between 35 and 55 years old in good health and CMV-seronegative. The CDR3 bases are TGCAGCGTTGCCGCAACTAATGAAAAACTGTTTTTT. This sequence encodes CSVAATNEKLFF.